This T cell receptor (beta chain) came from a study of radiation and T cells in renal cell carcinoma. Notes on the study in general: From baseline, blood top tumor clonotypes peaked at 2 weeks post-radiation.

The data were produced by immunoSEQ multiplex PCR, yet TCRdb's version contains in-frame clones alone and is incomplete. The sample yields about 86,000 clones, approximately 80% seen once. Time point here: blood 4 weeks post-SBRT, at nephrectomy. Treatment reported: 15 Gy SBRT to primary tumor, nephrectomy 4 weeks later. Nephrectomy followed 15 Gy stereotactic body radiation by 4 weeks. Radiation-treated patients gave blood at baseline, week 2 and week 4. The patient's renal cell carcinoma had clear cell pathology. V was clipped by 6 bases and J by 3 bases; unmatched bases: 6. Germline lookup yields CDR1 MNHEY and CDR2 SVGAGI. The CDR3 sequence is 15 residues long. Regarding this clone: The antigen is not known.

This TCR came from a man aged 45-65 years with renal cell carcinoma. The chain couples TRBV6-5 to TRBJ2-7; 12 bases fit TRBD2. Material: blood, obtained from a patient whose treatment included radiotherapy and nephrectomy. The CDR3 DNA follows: TGTGCCAGCAGACTAGGACTAGCGGGGCTCTACGAGCAGTACTTC. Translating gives CASRLGLAGLYEQYF.